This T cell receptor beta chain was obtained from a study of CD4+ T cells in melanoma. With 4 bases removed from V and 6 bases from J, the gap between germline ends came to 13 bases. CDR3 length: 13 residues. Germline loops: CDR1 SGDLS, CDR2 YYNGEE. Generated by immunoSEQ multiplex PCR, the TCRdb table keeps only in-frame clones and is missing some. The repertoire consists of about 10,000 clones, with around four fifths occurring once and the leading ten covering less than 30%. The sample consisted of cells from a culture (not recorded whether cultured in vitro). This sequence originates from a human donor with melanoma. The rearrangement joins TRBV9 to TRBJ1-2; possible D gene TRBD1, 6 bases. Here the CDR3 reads CASSQGQRHGYTF. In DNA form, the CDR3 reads TGTGCCAGCAGCCAAGGACAGCGTCATGGCTACACCTTC.